This T cell receptor (beta chain) was obtained from a study of T cell changes during pregnancy in multiple sclerosis. Clones were read by immunoSEQ multiplex PCR, and TCRdb kept only the in-frame ones, dropping some. Found here are about 29,000 clones, around 89% of them singletons; the top ten hold about 6.3%. V dropped 7 bases and J dropped 3 bases, with 13 bases sitting between them. This CDR3 comprises 13 residues. Germline CDR1 reads MNHNS; CDR2 reads SASEGT. The sequencing here drew on CD8+ T cells from peripheral blood mononuclear cells, taken after pregnancy. V usage is TRBV6-1 and J usage is TRBJ2-7; TRBD2 is a possible D gene (5 bases). This TCR was recovered from a female donor with multiple sclerosis, enrolled in a pregnancy study. CDR3 in DNA: TGTGCCAGCATGGCGGACGGAGGCTACGAGCAGTACTTC. Its translation: CASMADGGYEQYF.